What follows describes a single T cell receptor (beta chain). Its antigen is still unknown. Germline loops: CDR1 LGHNA, CDR2 YSLEER. This CDR3 is built from 16 residues. The data stem from a study of CXCR3-negative and CXCR3-positive naive CD8 T cells. The libraries of TRB cDNA were constructed through 5' RACE using UMI labels. TCRdb reprocessed the 5' RACE reads and keeps a single row for each CDR3 protein, giving no DNA. This table holds 43,000 or so distinct CDR3 sequences. Whole-study findings and limits: Greater hydrophobicity was found in TRB CDR3s of CXCR3-positive naive cells than of CXCR3-negative naive cells. Memory CD8+ T cell repertoires were far less diverse than both naive subsets. After cryopreservation, expression of CXCR3 was partially reduced, and most assays were run with fresh PBMCs.

Sequencing used naive CXCR3- CD8+ T cells from blood. Noted subset: CD45RO-CCR7+CD27+CD95- naive CD8+ T cells lacking CXCR3 (TNR3-). The chain joins TRBV4-3 to TRBJ1-1. This TCR derives from a human donor in good health. Some clones in this sample may be carry-over from other donors' samples. CDR3 sequence reads: CASSQIGGLRRGEAFF.